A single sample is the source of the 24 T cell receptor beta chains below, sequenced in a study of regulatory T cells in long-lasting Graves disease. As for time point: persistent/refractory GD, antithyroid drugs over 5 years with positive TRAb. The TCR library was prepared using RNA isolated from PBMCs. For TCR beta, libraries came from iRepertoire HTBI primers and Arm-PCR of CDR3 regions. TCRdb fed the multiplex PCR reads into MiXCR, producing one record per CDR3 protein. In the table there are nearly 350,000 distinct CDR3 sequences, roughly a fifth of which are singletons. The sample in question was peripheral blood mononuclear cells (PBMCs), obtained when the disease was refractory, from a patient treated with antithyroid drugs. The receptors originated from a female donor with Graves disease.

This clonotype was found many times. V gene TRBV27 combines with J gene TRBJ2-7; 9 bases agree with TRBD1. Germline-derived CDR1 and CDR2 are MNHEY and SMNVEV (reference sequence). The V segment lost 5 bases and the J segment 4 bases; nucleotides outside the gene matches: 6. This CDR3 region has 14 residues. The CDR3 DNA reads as TGTGCCAGCAGTCGGGGGACAGGGAGATACGAGCAGTACTTC. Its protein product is CASSRGTGRYEQYF.

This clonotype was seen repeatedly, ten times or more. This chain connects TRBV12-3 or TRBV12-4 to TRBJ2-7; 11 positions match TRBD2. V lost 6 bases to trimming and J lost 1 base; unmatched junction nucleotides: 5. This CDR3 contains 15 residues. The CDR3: CASSPRLAGSYEQYF. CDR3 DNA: TGTGCCAGCAGCCCAAGACTAGCGGGATCCTACGAGCAGTACTTC.

For the CDR3, the DNA is TGTGCCATCAGCAGGGGACTAGCGGAATACGAGCAGTACTTC. Its protein product is CAISRGLAEYEQYF. The rearrangement links TRBV10-3 to TRBJ2-7; 11 nucleotides line up with TRBD2. The ends lost 6 bases at V and 4 bases at J; junction bases unmatched: 5. Germline V gene data show CDR1 as ENHRY and CDR2 as SYGVKD. This CDR3 is 14 amino acids long.

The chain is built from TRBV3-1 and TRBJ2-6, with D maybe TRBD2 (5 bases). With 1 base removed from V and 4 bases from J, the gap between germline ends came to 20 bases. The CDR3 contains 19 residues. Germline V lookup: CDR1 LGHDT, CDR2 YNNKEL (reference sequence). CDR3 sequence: CASSQGRLTRLGGANVLTF. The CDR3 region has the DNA TGTGCCAGCAGCCAAGGGAGGCTGACGCGGCTAGGAGGGGCCAACGTCCTGACTTTC. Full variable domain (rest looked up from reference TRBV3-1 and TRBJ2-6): DTAVSQTPKYLVTQMGNDKSIKCEQNLGHDTMYWYKQDSKKFLKIMFSYNNKELIINETVPNRFSPKSPDKAHLNLHINSLELGDSAVYFCASSQGRLTRLGGANVLTFGAGSRLTVL.

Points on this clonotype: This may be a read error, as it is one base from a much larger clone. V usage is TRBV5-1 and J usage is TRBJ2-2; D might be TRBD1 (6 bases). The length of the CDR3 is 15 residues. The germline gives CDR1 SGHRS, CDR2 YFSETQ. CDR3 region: CTSSLAQGNTGELFF. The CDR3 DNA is TGCACCAGCAGCTTGGCACAGGGCAACACCGGGGAGCTGTTTTTT. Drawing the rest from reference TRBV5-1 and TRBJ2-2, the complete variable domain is KAGVTQTPRYLIKTRGQQVTLSCSPISGHRSVSWYQQTPGQGLQFLFEYFSETQRNKGNFPGRFSGRQFSNSRSEMNVSTLELGDSALYLCTSSLAQGNTGELFFGEGSRLTVL.

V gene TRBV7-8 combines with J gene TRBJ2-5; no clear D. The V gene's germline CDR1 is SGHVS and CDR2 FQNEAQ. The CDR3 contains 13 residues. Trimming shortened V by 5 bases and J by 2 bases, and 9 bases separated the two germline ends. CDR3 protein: CASSPSIQETQYF. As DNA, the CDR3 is TGTGCCAGCAGCCCCTCAATACAAGAGACCCAGTACTTC.

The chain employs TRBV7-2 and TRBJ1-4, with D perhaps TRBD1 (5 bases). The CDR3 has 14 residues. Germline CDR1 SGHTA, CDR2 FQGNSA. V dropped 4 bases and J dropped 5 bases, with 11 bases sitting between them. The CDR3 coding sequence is TGTGCCAGCAGCTCGGGACTGATAAATGAAAAACTGTTTTTT. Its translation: CASSSGLINEKLFF. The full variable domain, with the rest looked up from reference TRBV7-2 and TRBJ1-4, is GAGVSQSPSNKVTEKGKDVELRCDPISGHTALYWYRQSLGQGLEFLIYFQGNSAPDKSGLPSDRFSAERTGGSVSTLTIQRTQQEDSAVYLCASSSGLINEKLFFGSGTQLSVL.

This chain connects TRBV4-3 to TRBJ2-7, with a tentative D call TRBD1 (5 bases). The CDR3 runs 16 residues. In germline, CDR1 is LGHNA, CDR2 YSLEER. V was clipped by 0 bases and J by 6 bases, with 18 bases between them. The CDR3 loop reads CASSQDIVTGPSEQYF. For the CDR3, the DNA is TGCGCCAGCAGCCAAGATATTGTCACAGGCCCCTCCGAGCAGTACTTC.

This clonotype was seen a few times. For the CDR3, the DNA is TGCAGCGTTGGGGCGGGGACTAACTATGGCTACACCTTC. Encoded protein: CSVGAGTNYGYTF. The chain links TRBV29-1 to TRBJ1-2, with D unresolved. Germline V gives CDR1 SQVTM, CDR2 ANQGSEA. V lost 4 bases and J lost 0, with 9 bases in between. The CDR3 length is 13 residues.

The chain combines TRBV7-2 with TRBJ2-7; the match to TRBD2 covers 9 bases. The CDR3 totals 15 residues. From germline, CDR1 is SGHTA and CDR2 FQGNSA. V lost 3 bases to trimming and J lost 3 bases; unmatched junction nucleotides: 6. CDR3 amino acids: CASSFSGSDIYEQYF. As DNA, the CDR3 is TGTGCCAGCAGCTTTAGCGGGAGTGATATCTACGAGCAGTACTTC.

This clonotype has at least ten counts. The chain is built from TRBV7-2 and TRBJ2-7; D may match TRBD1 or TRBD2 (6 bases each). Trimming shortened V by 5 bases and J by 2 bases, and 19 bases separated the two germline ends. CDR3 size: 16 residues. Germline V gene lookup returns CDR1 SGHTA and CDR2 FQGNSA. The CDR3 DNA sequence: TGTGCCAGCAGCCAAGGAGCGTTAGGGGGGACCTACGAGCAGTACTTC. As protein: CASSQGALGGTYEQYF. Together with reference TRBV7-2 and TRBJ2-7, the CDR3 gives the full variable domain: GAGVSQSPSNKVTEKGKDVELRCDPISGHTALYWYRQSLGQGLEFLIYFQGNSAPDKSGLPSDRFSAERTGGSVSTLTIQRTQQEDSAVYLCASSQGALGGTYEQYFGPGTRLTVT.

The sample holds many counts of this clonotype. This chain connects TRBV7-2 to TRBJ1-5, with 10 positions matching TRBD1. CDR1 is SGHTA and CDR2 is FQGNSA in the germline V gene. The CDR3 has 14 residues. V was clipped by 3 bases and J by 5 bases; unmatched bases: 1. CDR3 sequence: CASSLDRGYQPQHF. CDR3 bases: TGTGCCAGCAGCTTGGACAGGGGGTATCAGCCCCAGCATTTT.

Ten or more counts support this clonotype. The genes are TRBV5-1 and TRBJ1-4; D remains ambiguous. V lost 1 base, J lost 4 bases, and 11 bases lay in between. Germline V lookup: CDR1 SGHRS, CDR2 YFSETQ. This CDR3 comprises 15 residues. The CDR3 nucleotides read TGCGCCAGCAGCTTGTGGGCAGGAGTTAATGAAAAACTGTTTTTT. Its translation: CASSLWAGVNEKLFF. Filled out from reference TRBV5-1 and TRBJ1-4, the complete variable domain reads KAGVTQTPRYLIKTRGQQVTLSCSPISGHRSVSWYQQTPGQGLQFLFEYFSETQRNKGNFPGRFSGRQFSNSRSEMNVSTLELGDSALYLCASSLWAGVNEKLFFGSGTQLSVL.

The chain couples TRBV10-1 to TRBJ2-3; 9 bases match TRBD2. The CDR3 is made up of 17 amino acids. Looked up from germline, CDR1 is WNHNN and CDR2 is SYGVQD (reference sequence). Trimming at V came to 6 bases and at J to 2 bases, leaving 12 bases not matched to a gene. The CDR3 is CASSTSLRGGFTDTQYF. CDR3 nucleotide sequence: TGCGCCAGCAGCACCTCTCTGCGGGGGGGGTTCACAGATACGCAGTATTTT.

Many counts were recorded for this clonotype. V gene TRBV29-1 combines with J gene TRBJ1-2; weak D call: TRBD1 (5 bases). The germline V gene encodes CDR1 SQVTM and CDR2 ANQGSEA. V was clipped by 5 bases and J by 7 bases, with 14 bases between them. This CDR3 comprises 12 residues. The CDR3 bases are TGCAGCGTTAGCGGGACCGAGAGTGGCTACACCTTC. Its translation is CSVSGTESGYTF.

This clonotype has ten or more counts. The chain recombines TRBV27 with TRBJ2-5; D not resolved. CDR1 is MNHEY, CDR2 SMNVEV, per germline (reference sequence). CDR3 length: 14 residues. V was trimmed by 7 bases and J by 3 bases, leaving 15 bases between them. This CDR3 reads CASKLGRGEETQYF. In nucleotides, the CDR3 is TGTGCCAGCAAGTTGGGTAGAGGAGAAGAGACCCAGTACTTC.

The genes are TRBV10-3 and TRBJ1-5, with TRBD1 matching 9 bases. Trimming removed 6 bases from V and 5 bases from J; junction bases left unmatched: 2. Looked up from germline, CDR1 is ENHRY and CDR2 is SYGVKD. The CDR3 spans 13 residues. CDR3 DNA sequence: TGTGCCATCAGGGGACAGGGTGATCAGCCCCAGCATTTT. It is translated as CAIRGQGDQPQHF.

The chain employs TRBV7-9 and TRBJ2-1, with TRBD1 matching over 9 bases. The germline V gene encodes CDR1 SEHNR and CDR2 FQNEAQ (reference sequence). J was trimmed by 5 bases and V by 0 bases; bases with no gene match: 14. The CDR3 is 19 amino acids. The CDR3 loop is CASSLAPYWDRVKDNEQFF. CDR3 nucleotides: TGTGCCAGCAGCTTAGCGCCCTACTGGGACAGGGTAAAGGACAATGAGCAGTTCTTC.

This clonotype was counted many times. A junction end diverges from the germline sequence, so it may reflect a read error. CDR3 DNA: TGTGCCAGCAGTCTAGCGGGGCGAACCTACGAGCAGTACTTC. As protein: CASSLAGRTYEQYF. V and J are TRBV12-3 or TRBV12-4 and TRBJ2-7, with TRBD2 identical over 9 bases. CDR3 size: 14 residues.

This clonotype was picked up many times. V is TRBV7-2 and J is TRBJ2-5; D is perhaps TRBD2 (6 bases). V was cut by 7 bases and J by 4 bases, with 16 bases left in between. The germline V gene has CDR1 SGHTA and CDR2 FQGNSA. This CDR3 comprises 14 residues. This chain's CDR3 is CASTGSARGETQYF. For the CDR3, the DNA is TGTGCCAGCACCGGATCGGCGCGGGGAGAGACCCAGTACTTC.

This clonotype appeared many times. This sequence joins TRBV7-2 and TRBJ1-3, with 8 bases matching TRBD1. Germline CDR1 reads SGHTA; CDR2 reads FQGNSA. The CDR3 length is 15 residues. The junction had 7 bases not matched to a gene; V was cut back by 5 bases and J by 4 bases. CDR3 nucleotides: TGTGCCAGCAGCATGCAGGGGGCGGACGGAAACACCATATATTTT. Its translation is CASSMQGADGNTIYF. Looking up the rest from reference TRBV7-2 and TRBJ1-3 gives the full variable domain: GAGVSQSPSNKVTEKGKDVELRCDPISGHTALYWYRQSLGQGLEFLIYFQGNSAPDKSGLPSDRFSAERTGGSVSTLTIQRTQQEDSAVYLCASSMQGADGNTIYFGEGSWLTVV.

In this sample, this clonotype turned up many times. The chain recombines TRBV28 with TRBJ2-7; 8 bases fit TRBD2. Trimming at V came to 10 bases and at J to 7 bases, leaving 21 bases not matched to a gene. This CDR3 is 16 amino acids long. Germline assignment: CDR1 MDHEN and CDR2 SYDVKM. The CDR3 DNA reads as TGTGCCACCTTGCCCGCGGGGGGCAACGAAAAGGCGGAGCAGTACTTC. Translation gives CATLPAGGNEKAEQYF.

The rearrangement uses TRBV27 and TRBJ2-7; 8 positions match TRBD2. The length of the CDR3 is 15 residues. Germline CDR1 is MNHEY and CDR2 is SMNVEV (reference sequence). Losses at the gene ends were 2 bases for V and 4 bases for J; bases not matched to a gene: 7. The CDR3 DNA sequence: TGTGCCAGCAGTTTAAGGGGGACTAGAGGATACGAGCAGTACTTC. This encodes CASSLRGTRGYEQYF.

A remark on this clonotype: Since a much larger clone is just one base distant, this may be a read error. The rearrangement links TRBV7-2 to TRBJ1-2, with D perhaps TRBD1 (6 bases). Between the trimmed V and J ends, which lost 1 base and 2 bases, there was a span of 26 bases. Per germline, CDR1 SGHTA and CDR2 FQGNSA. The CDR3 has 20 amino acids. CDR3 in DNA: TGTGCCAGCAGCTTAGTCGGACAGCCCCGGGGGACTTATACGAACTATGGCTACACCTTC. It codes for CASSLVGQPRGTYTNYGYTF.